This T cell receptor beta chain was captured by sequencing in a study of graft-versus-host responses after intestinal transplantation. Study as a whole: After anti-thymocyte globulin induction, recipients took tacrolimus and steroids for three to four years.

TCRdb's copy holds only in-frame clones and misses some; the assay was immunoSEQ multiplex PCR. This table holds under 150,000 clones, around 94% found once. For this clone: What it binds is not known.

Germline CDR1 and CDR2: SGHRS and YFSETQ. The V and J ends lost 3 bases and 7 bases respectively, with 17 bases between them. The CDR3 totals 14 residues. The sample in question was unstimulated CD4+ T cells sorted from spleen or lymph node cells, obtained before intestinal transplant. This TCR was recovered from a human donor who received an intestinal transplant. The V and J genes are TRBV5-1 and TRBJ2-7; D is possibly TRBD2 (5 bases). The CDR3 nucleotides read TGCGCCAGCAGCTCCGTGGGCGGACCGGGGGAGCAGTACTTC. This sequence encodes CASSSVGGPGEQYF.